Shown below are 26 T cell receptor beta chains from a single sample sequenced in a study of blood T cells in healthy people across ages. The authors ran a second PCR of about 6 to 12 cycles using a sample-barcoded 5' primer and a J-beta primer mix. TCRdb redid the calling of the 5' RACE reads with MiXCR, one entry per CDR3 protein. The repertoire consists of 550,000 to 700,000 distinct CDR3 sequences, with 25% to 30% occurring once and the leading ten covering around 20%. The material sequenced was blood. The source is a woman in her seventies in good health.

This clonotype was counted a few times. The chain links TRBV5-1 to TRBJ2-5; D could derive from TRBD1 or TRBD2 (5 bases each). The CDR3 has 14 amino acids. Deletions cut 5 bases from V and 0 bases from J, with 11 bases between. Germline assignment: CDR1 SGHRS and CDR2 YFSETQ. CDR3 residues: CASSRDGYQETQYF. The CDR3 coding sequence is TGCGCCAGCAGTAGGGACGGTTACCAAGAGACCCAGTACTTC.

In the case of this clonotype: This could be a read error, since a much larger clone is one nucleotide away. The rearrangement uses TRBV6-5 and TRBJ2-5; tentative D call: TRBD1 (5 bases). This CDR3 is built from 15 residues. Germline V gene lookup returns CDR1 MNHEY and CDR2 SVGAGI. The CDR3 sequence is CASSYSVGRVYELFF. The CDR3 nucleotides are TGTGCCAGCAGTTACTCGGTTGGCAGGGTCTATGAGCTGTTCTTC.

This clonotype has only a few counts. The V and J genes are TRBV4-3 and TRBJ2-4; 7 bases match TRBD1. The germline gives CDR1 LGHNA, CDR2 YSLEER. V lost 0 bases to trimming and J lost 8 bases; unmatched junction nucleotides: 4. CDR3 length: 14 residues. CDR3 region: CASSQDRQGDIQYF. The DNA for the CDR3 is TGCGCCAGCAGCCAAGATCGTCAGGGGGACATTCAGTACTTC.

This clonotype was recorded a few times. This rearrangement joins TRBV6-2 or TRBV6-3 to TRBJ2-3; 9 bases line up with TRBD2. CDR1 MNHEY and CDR2 SVGEGT come from the germline V gene. This CDR3 is built from 15 residues. V was clipped by 8 bases and J by 1 base; unmatched bases: 7. The CDR3 DNA sequence: TGTGCCAGCGGGGACCAGCGGGGGGGCACAGATACGCAGTATTTT. Its translation is CASGDQRGGTDTQYF.

CDR3 loop: CASRGLADTDTQYF. The CDR3 DNA reads TGCGCCAGCAGGGGACTAGCGGACACAGATACGCAGTATTTT. The chain employs TRBV5-1 and TRBJ2-3; 11 nucleotides agree with TRBD2. V shed 5 bases, J shed 2 bases, and the junction held 1 base outside the gene matches. Germline loops: CDR1 SGHRS, CDR2 YFSETQ. The CDR3 is 14 amino acids.

V gene TRBV6-2 or TRBV6-3 combines with J gene TRBJ2-2, with a weak D call TRBD1 (6 bases). In germline, CDR1 is MNHEY, CDR2 SVGEGT. CDR3 length: 16 residues. V was pared by 6 bases and J by 0 bases, with 14 bases between. The CDR3 DNA is TGTGCCAGCAGCCCCCTCCGGACAGCGAACACCGGGGAGCTGTTTTTT. This codes for CASSPLRTANTGELFF.

This chain joins TRBV6-2 or TRBV6-3 and TRBJ2-5; D perhaps matches TRBD2 (6 bases). Trimming removed 3 bases from V and 11 bases from J, with 19 bases in between. The germline CDR1 and CDR2 sequences are MNHEY and SVGEGT. The CDR3 extends over 14 amino acids. The chain's CDR3 is CASSYGFPGEEQYF. In DNA form, the CDR3 reads TGTGCCAGCAGTTATGGGTTCCCGGGGGAGGAGCAGTACTTC.

This clonotype was detected a few times. V is TRBV7-9 and J is TRBJ2-3; 10 nucleotides line up with TRBD2. This CDR3 has 16 residues. Germline-derived CDR1 and CDR2 are SEHNR and FQNEAQ (reference sequence). V was pared by 0 bases and J by 6 bases, with 6 bases of the junction left unmatched. The CDR3 DNA reads as TGTGCCAGCAGCTTAGCACTAGCGGGGAGTGGGGATACGCAGTATTTT. It translates to CASSLALAGSGDTQYF.

This clonotype came up a few times. This chain links TRBV5-1 with TRBJ2-3; tentatively, D is TRBD2 (5 bases). The CDR3 runs 14 residues. Germline values: CDR1 SGHRS, CDR2 YFSETQ. The V gene lost 7 bases and the J gene lost 0 bases, with 12 bases spanning the gap. The CDR3 sequence is CASQRGESTDTQYF. Written as DNA, the CDR3 is TGCGCCAGCCAGCGTGGGGAGAGCACAGATACGCAGTATTTT. The full variable domain, with the rest looked up from reference TRBV5-1 and TRBJ2-3, is KAGVTQTPRYLIKTRGQQVTLSCSPISGHRSVSWYQQTPGQGLQFLFEYFSETQRNKGNFPGRFSGRQFSNSRSEMNVSTLELGDSALYLCASQRGESTDTQYFGPGTRLTVL.

The V gene is TRBV7-2, the J gene TRBJ1-4; D may be TRBD1 (5 bases). Trimming stripped 7 bases from V and 1 base from J, with 13 bases between. CDR3 length: 15 residues. Germline CDR1 is SGHTA and CDR2 is FQGNSA. CDR3: CASTPWGETNEKLFF. CDR3 DNA sequence: TGTGCCAGCACTCCCTGGGGGGAAACTAATGAAAAACTGTTTTTT.

This clonotype was observed at least ten times. The rearrangement links TRBV5-1 to TRBJ2-5, with TRBD1 matching over 8 bases. This CDR3 is 15 amino acids long. V shed 4 bases and J 3 bases; nucleotides not matched to a gene: 8. Germline CDR1 and CDR2: SGHRS and YFSETQ. The CDR3 protein is CASSPRLTGEETQYF. In DNA form, the CDR3 reads TGCGCCAGCAGCCCTCGCTTGACAGGGGAAGAGACCCAGTACTTC. Full variable domain (outside the CDR3, taken from reference TRBV5-1 and TRBJ2-5): KAGVTQTPRYLIKTRGQQVTLSCSPISGHRSVSWYQQTPGQGLQFLFEYFSETQRNKGNFPGRFSGRQFSNSRSEMNVSTLELGDSALYLCASSPRLTGEETQYFGPGTRLLVL.

The V and J genes are TRBV7-9 and TRBJ1-1; TRBD1 agrees at 7 bases. This CDR3 has 16 residues. J was trimmed by 1 base and V by 7 bases; bases with no gene match: 12. Germline CDR1 is SEHNR and CDR2 is FQNEAQ (reference sequence). The CDR3 DNA sequence: TGTGCCAGCACCACCGTGGGAGCAGGGGGGAACACTGAAGCTTTCTTT. This codes for CASTTVGAGGNTEAFF. The full variable domain, with the rest looked up from reference TRBV7-9 and TRBJ1-1, is DTGVSQNPRHKITKRGQNVTFRCDPISEHNRLYWYRQTLGQGPEFLTYFQNEAQLEKSRLLSDRFSAERPKGSFSTLEIQRTEQGDSAMYLCASTTVGAGGNTEAFFGQGTRLTVV.

The genes are TRBV4-2 and TRBJ2-1, with 7 bases matching TRBD2. The CDR3 covers 15 residues. V shed 1 base, J shed 5 bases, and the junction held 5 bases outside the gene matches. Germline CDR1 and CDR2: LGHNA and YNFKEQ. For the CDR3, the DNA is TGTGCCAGCAGCCAAGTCGGGCTAGCGGACAATGAGCAGTTCTTC. Translating gives CASSQVGLADNEQFF.

This clonotype was counted a few times. This sequence joins TRBV25-1 and TRBJ1-6, with D possibly matching TRBD1 (6 bases). Germline V gene data show CDR1 as MGHDK and CDR2 as SYGVNS. V shed 7 bases and J shed 7 bases, with 11 bases lying between them. This CDR3 is built from 13 residues. The CDR3 DNA follows: TGTGCCAGCACCGCAGGGGTCAATTCACCCCTCCACTTT. It yields the protein CASTAGVNSPLHF.

The V gene is TRBV18, the J gene TRBJ2-3; TRBD1 aligns across 8 bases. Trimming removed 2 bases from V and 5 bases from J; junction bases left unmatched: 6. CDR1 and CDR2 (germline): KGHSH, LQKENI. The CDR3 extends over 15 amino acids. The CDR3 coding sequence is TGTGCCAGCTCACCAGTTCAGGGGGCTAGAGATACGCAGTATTTT. This translates into CASSPVQGARDTQYF.

This chain links TRBV29-1 with TRBJ2-5, with TRBD1 identical over 7 bases. Per germline, CDR1 SQVTM and CDR2 ANQGSEA. V was pared by 6 bases and J by 1 base, with 2 bases of the junction left unmatched. This CDR3 is built from 12 residues. CDR3 nucleotide sequence: TGCAGCGTGACAGGGATCCAAGAGACCCAGTACTTC. It codes for CSVTGIQETQYF.

This clonotype was seen a few times. V usage is TRBV6-1 and J usage is TRBJ2-2; 10 bases fit TRBD1. There are 16 residues in the CDR3. Germline CDR1 and CDR2: MNHNS and SASEGT. V lost 7 bases and J lost 10; bases outside the gene matches: 15. For the CDR3, the DNA is TGTGCCAGCACCCTGACAGGGGGCGACGATTCGGAGGAGCTGTTTTTT. Amino acid sequence: CASTLTGGDDSEELFF.

This clonotype was observed a few times. The chain uses TRBV12-3 or TRBV12-4 and TRBJ1-1, with D unclear. The CDR3 is 15 amino acids. With 8 bases removed from V and 4 bases from J, the gap between germline ends came to 20 bases. CDR3 loop: CASSTVGRKGTEAFF. The DNA of the CDR3 is TGTGCCAGCTCCACTGTGGGCAGAAAGGGCACTGAAGCTTTCTTT.

The chain is built from TRBV4-1 and TRBJ2-5; tentative D call: TRBD2 (5 bases). The CDR3 is 14 amino acids. CDR1 is MGHRA and CDR2 is YSYEKL in the germline V gene. V was clipped by 8 bases and J by 0 bases, with 13 bases between them. CDR3 DNA: TGCGCCAGCGCCCGACGGGGAGACCAAGAGACCCAGTACTTC. Amino acid sequence: CASARRGDQETQYF.

The chain employs TRBV29-1 and TRBJ2-1; 8 positions agree with TRBD2. The CDR3 has 16 residues. Trimming removed 4 bases from V and 4 bases from J; junction bases left unmatched: 12. The germline V gene encodes CDR1 SQVTM and CDR2 ANQGSEA. The CDR3 spells CSVGGIGGGLYNEQFF. The CDR3 DNA reads as TGCAGCGTTGGGGGGATTGGCGGGGGGCTGTACAATGAGCAGTTCTTC.

This chain uses TRBV4-3 with TRBJ2-1, with a possible D match to TRBD2 (7 bases). Per the germline V gene, CDR1 is LGHNA and CDR2 is YSLEER. This CDR3 has 17 residues. Deletions cut 4 bases from V and 0 bases from J, with 16 bases between. The CDR3: CASSLDGGGFSYNEQFF. The CDR3 DNA is TGCGCCAGCAGCCTAGACGGCGGGGGCTTCTCCTACAATGAGCAGTTCTTC.

The rearrangement joins TRBV9 to TRBJ2-1; D unclear. From germline, CDR1 is SGDLS and CDR2 YYNGEE. The CDR3 totals 15 residues. V was pared by 0 bases and J by 1 base, with 8 bases between. The CDR3 bases are TGTGCCAGCAGCGTAGGAACGTCTTCCTACAATGAGCAGTTCTTC. Protein sequence: CASSVGTSSYNEQFF.

This clonotype was counted between two and nine times. The rearrangement links TRBV7-3 to TRBJ1-6; 7 bases match TRBD1. The CDR3 sequence is 12 residues long. Germline V gene lookup returns CDR1 SGHTA and CDR2 FQGTGA. Trimming at V came to 5 bases and at J to 13 bases, leaving 5 bases not matched to a gene. The CDR3, as DNA: TGTGCCAGCAGCCACCGACAGGGCCCCCTCCACTTT. It specifies CASSHRQGPLHF.

The rearrangement uses TRBV29-1 and TRBJ1-2; 7 positions match TRBD1. This CDR3 is built from 11 residues. Looked up from germline, CDR1 is SQVTM and CDR2 is ANQGSEA. The V segment lost 6 bases and the J segment 7 bases; nucleotides outside the gene matches: 5. In DNA form, the CDR3 reads TGCAGCGTACGACAGGGTGCTGGCTACACCTTC. Translation: CSVRQGAGYTF.

CDR3 nucleotides: TGCAGTGCAACTAGCGGGGGGCACTCCTACAATGAGCAGTTCTTC. As protein: CSATSGGHSYNEQFF. This chain uses TRBV20-1 with TRBJ2-1; 12 nucleotides agree with TRBD2. V was clipped by 6 bases and J by 0 bases; unmatched bases: 3. The CDR3 loop spans 15 amino acids. Looked up from germline, CDR1 is DFQATT and CDR2 is SNEGSKA (reference sequence).

The DNA for the CDR3 is TGCGCCAGCAGCGCAGGGTTGGGAAACACCATATATTTT. Residues: CASSAGLGNTIYF. The chain is built from TRBV4-1 and TRBJ1-3; maybe TRBD1 (5 bases). Trimming cost V 5 bases and J 4 bases, with 9 bases left between them. Germline CDR1 MGHRA, CDR2 YSYEKL. The CDR3 consists of 13 residues.